The clone carrying this T cell receptor (beta chain) was recorded many times. What it binds is unknown. This sample stems from a study of T cell repertoires in cytomegalovirus infection. Whole-study context: Public signatures in TCR beta pointed to CMV infection and matching HLA type.

One entry per CDR3 protein, called by TCRdb with MiXCR from the reads. The sample lists 200,000 or so distinct CDR3 sequences, about 21% seen once, with just under 3% in the top ten. Study-level points and caveats: CMV-specific TCR beta clonotypes restricted by HLA-C dominated the ex vivo response.

The CDR3 is 15 amino acids. The germline gives CDR1 SGHTA, CDR2 FQGNSA. The V gene lost 3 bases and the J gene lost 7 bases, with 18 bases spanning the gap. Input material: PBMCs. The sequence was collected from a human donor in good health (CMV status not recorded). Some clones in this sample may be carry-over from other donors' samples. This rearrangement joins TRBV7-2 to TRBJ1-1, with D tentatively TRBD1 (5 bases). CDR3 in amino acids: CASSFGGEAAFEAFF. The CDR3 DNA reads TGTGCCAGCAGCTTCGGGGGGGAGGCAGCTTTTGAAGCTTTCTTT.